This TCR beta chain is drawn from a study of blood T cell repertoires in COVID-19. Study-level background: Samples representing acute and convalescent COVID-19 were sourced from the United States, Italy and Spain. PBMCs, B-cell-depleted T cells, or T cells were the source of the cDNA or gDNA that made up the material.

The trim removed 2 bases at V and 5 bases at J, leaving 3 bases unmatched. CDR3 length equals 15 residues. Per the germline V gene, CDR1 is SGHRS and CDR2 is YFSETQ. The repertoire was sequenced with immunoSEQ multiplex PCR; TCRdb's copy has only in-frame clones and lacks some. The top ten hold under 2.5% of the sample, which has about 170,000 clones, about four fifths seen once. Material: peripheral blood. The sequence was obtained from a woman older than 75 with acute or convalescent COVID-19. The rearrangement links TRBV5-1 to TRBJ2-1, with TRBD2 matching 11 bases. The CDR3 DNA follows: TGCGCCAGCAGCTTCACTAGCGGGGGCCACAATGAGCAGTTCTTC. Residues: CASSFTSGGHNEQFF.